Listed below are T cell receptor beta chains from one sample, sequenced in a study of blood T cell repertoires in COVID-19. Sequenced by immunoSEQ multiplex PCR; TCRdb stores in-frame clones only, minus some. The sample holds some 150,000 clones, over 75% seen once. Sequencing was performed on peripheral blood. Every receptor here comes from a middle-aged man with acute or convalescent COVID-19. The conserved cysteine and the conserved F or W are not part of the CDR3 here. Fields, in order: J gene, V gene, CDR3 protein.

J: TRBJ1-2
V: TRBV29-1
CDR3: SVCNLTTVYGYT

J: TRBJ1-4
V: TRBV27
CDR3: ASSLSSSGAIPNEKLF

J: TRBJ2-3
V: TRBV5-5
CDR3: ASSFSAYSTDTQY

J: TRBJ1-2
V: TRBV27
CDR3: ASRHRGGYGYT

J: TRBJ2-7
V: TRBV29-1
CDR3: SVEDRGAYEQY

J: TRBJ2-5
V: TRBV9
CDR3: ASSVGPSRETQY

J: TRBJ2-2
V: TRBV28
CDR3: ASRSAGLAGSRGGELF

J: TRBJ2-7
V: TRBV7-9
CDR3: ASSPKAGLAGYEQY

J: TRBJ1-1
V: TRBV19
CDR3: ASSTARQGAFLNTEAF

J: TRBJ1-5
V: TRBV19
CDR3: ASTRTGNNQPQH

J: TRBJ1-5
V: TRBV6-5
CDR3: ASSSDRGDNQPQH